The 4 T cell receptor beta chains below come from one sample, sequenced in a study of blood T cell repertoires in COVID-19. Measured with immunoSEQ multiplex PCR; TCRdb has only the in-frame clones, and not every one. The sample comprises about 160,000 clones, roughly four fifths of which are singletons, and approximately 11% rests with the top ten. The sequenced sample consisted of peripheral blood. These receptor sequences come from a man between 60 and 75 years old with active or convalescent COVID-19.

The gene calls are TRBV6-5 and TRBJ1-1, with TRBD1 as a possible D gene (5 bases). Germline V gene sequence: CDR1 MNHEY, CDR2 SVGAGI. V gave up 7 bases and J gave up 11 bases, with 20 bases separating them. The CDR3 totals 13 residues. The CDR3: CASTQAGGGSAFF. The CDR3 DNA sequence: TGTGCCAGCACCCAGGCGGGGGGGGGTAGTGCTTTCTTT.

The J gene is TRBJ2-5, the V gene TRBV5-5; 8 bases align to TRBD2. Germline assignment: CDR1 SGHKS and CDR2 YYEKEE (reference sequence). The V segment lost 0 bases and the J segment 3 bases; nucleotides outside the gene matches: 10. This CDR3 contains 17 residues. CDR3 sequence (DNA): TGTGCCAGCAGCTTGGCGATCGTTGGAGCGGGAGAAGAGACCCAGTACTTC. It is translated as CASSLAIVGAGEETQYF.

The chain links TRBV9 to TRBJ2-5; 11 nucleotides align to TRBD2. Per germline, CDR1 SGDLS and CDR2 YYNGEE. The J segment lost 5 bases and the V segment lost 0 bases, leaving 0 bases of the junction unmatched. This CDR3 region has 14 residues. CDR3 sequence: CASSVGTSGETQYF. As DNA, the CDR3 is TGTGCCAGCAGCGTAGGGACTAGCGGGGAGACCCAGTACTTC.

CDR3 DNA: TGTGCCAGCAGCTTGAGGGTCGGACTAGCTGCCGGGGCCAACGTCCTGACTTTC. This encodes CASSLRVGLAAGANVLTF. The chain is built from TRBV5-6 and TRBJ2-6; the match to TRBD2 covers 8 bases. CDR1 SGHDT and CDR2 YYEEEE come from the germline V gene. J was trimmed by 4 bases and V by 1 base; bases with no gene match: 10. The CDR3 spans 18 residues.